Listed below are T cell receptor beta chains from one sample, sequenced in a study of OX40 agonist ivuxolimab in advanced cancers. Data came from immunoSEQ multiplex PCR; TCRdb stores just in-frame clones and leaves some out. The table has some 98,000 clones, roughly 83% seen once. Sequences were derived from CD4+ or CD8+ T cells sorted from blood, sampled in a trial of the OX40 agonist ivuxolimab. The receptors shown here come from an adult with an advanced solid tumor such as melanoma, head and neck, liver or kidney cancer. CDR3s include the opening cysteine and the closing phenylalanine or tryptophan. Each record gives: clone size, D gene, J gene, V gene, CDR3 DNA, CDR3 protein. D genes are given only for firm matches. The listing skips clone size in some rows; elsewhere it reads once, few, many or a size class.

>.|TRBD2|TRBJ2-5|TRBV7-9
TGTGCCAGCAGCTACGCGGTACTAGCGGTACAAGAGACCCAGTACTTC
CASSYAVLAVQETQYF
>.|TRBD1|TRBJ1-3|TRBV5-4
TGTGCCAGCAGCTTGGCCCCAAAAACAGGGGCTGGAAACACCATATATTTT
CASSLAPKTGAGNTIYF
>.|.|TRBJ1-2|TRBV9
TGTGCCAGCAGCGTAGAAAGGGGGGACGGCTACACCTTC
CASSVERGDGYTF
>few|.|TRBJ1-1|TRBV7-3
TGTGCCAGCAGCCGTATAAGCGGGACTGAAGCTTTCTTT
CASSRISGTEAFF
>.|.|TRBJ1-1|TRBV19
TGTGCCAGTAGTATGGGAGGGGACACTGAAGCTTTCTTT
CASSMGGDTEAFF
>.|.|TRBJ2-2|TRBV7-8
TGTGCCAGCAGCTTCCAAACGTGGCCGAACACCGGGGAGCTGTTTTTT
CASSFQTWPNTGELFF
>.|.|TRBJ1-1|TRBV25-1
TGTGCCAGCAGTGAGAGATGGAGGCCCGATTTCTTT
CASSERWRPDFF
>once|.|TRBJ2-4|TRBV6-1
TGTGCCAGCAGGGGAAACATTCAGTACTTC
CASRGNIQYF
>.|TRBD1|TRBJ2-2|TRBV7-3
TGTGCCAGCAGCTTACGATCCGGGACAGGGACCGGGGAGCTGTTTTTT
CASSLRSGTGTGELFF
>.|TRBD1|TRBJ1-2|TRBV7-6
TGTGCCAGCAGCCCACGACAGGGCCGCTATGGCTACACCTTC
CASSPRQGRYGYTF
>.|.|TRBJ1-5|TRBV18
TGTGCCAGCTCCGATTCGAGCAATCAGCCCCAGCATTTT
CASSDSSNQPQHF
>few|TRBD1|TRBJ2-1|TRBV5-1
TGCGCCAGCAGCTTAGGGACAGGGGGTTATGAGCAGTTCTTC
CASSLGTGGYEQFF
>.|.|TRBJ2-7|TRBV28
TGTGCCAGCAGCAAGACTTACGAGCAGTACTTC
CASSKTYEQYF
>.|.|TRBJ2-6|TRBV7-3
TGTGCCAGCAGATTCGGGCGTCTTGCGTCTGGGGCCAACGTCCTGACTTTC
CASRFGRLASGANVLTF
>.|TRBD1|TRBJ2-3|TRBV28
TGTGCCAGCAGTTTTTCGGGCAGGGGGATCCCCACAGATACGCAGTATTTT
CASSFSGRGIPTDTQYF
>.|.|TRBJ1-4|TRBV28
TGTGCCAGCAGGACGCGGGGAGCGGGCAATGAAAAACTGTTTTTT
CASRTRGAGNEKLFF
>.|.|TRBJ2-2|TRBV7-3
TGTGCCAGCAGCTTAGGATACTCCACCGGGGAGCTGTTTTTT
CASSLGYSTGELFF
>.|.|TRBJ2-3|TRBV7-9
TGTGCCAGCAGCTTAGTGTCAGATACGCAGTATTTT
CASSLVSDTQYF
>.|.|TRBJ1-3|TRBV7-2
TGTGCCAGCAGCTTAACAGACCGGAACCCCTCTGGAAACACCATATATTTT
CASSLTDRNPSGNTIYF
>.|.|TRBJ1-2|TRBV7-9
TGTGCCAGCAGCTCAACAGGGTTAGCTAACTATGGCTACACCTTC
CASSSTGLANYGYTF
>.|TRBD1|TRBJ1-1|TRBV11-2
TGTGCCAGCAGCTTTCAGATGGGACAGGGGGTAGGAAAAACTGAAGCTTTCTTT
CASSFQMGQGVGKTEAFF
>.|.|TRBJ1-1|TRBV5-1
TGCGCCAGCAGCTTGGTTGGGGACTGGGGCACTGAAGCTTTCTTT
CASSLVGDWGTEAFF
>.|.|TRBJ1-5|TRBV7-9
TGTGCCAGCAGCCCGGGCGGTCAGCCCCAGCATTTT
CASSPGGQPQHF
>.|.|TRBJ1-1|TRBV14
TGTGCCAGCAGCCAAAGAGTTGGTCGGGGGGACACTGAAGCTTTCTTT
CASSQRVGRGDTEAFF
>.|TRBD1|TRBJ2-5|TRBV19
TGTGCCAGTAGCGATGGACAGGCCCCCGACTTCCAAGAGACCCAGTACTTC
CASSDGQAPDFQETQYF
>.|.|TRBJ2-1|TRBV21-1
TGTGCCAGCAGCAAACTGGCGGGAGGGTTTACCAATGAGCAGTTCTTC
CASSKLAGGFTNEQFF
>.|.|TRBJ1-4|TRBV27
TGTGCCAGCAGTCACGGGGGACCCGATGAAAAACTGTTTTTT
CASSHGGPDEKLFF
>.|.|TRBJ2-3|TRBV4-3
TGCGCCAGCAGCCAAGAAGGGAAGACGCAGTATTTT
CASSQEGKTQYF
>.|.|TRBJ1-6|TRBV2
TGTGCCAGCAATCGATATAATTCACCCCTCCACTTT
CASNRYNSPLHF
>.|.|TRBJ1-3|TRBV5-1
TGCGCCAGCAGCTTGGGTGGAGGGAGTTCTTCTGGAAACACCATATATTTT
CASSLGGGSSSGNTIYF
>.|.|TRBJ2-7|TRBV5-1
TGCGCCAGCAGCTTGTCGACGGGGGCTGGTAGCTACGAGCAGTACTTC
CASSLSTGAGSYEQYF
>.|.|TRBJ1-4|TRBV6-6
TGTGCCAGCACGCGACAGAGGGGAAAGGAAGAAAAACTGTTTTTT
CASTRQRGKEEKLFF
>few|.|TRBJ2-1|TRBV7-9
TGTGCCAGCAGCTTAAGGGGGAACGGTGGTAATGAGCAGTTCTTC
CASSLRGNGGNEQFF
>.|.|TRBJ1-2|TRBV7-8
TGTGCCAGCAGCTTGGGGGGAGCGCAGGGCTACACCTTC
CASSLGGAQGYTF
>.|.|TRBJ1-5|TRBV27
TGTGCCAGCACCCCCCGCGGGGTCGAACCCCAGCATTTT
CASTPRGVEPQHF
>.|.|TRBJ1-5|TRBV28
TGTGCCAGCAGTTTAACCGGGCCTAGCAATCAGCCCCAGCATTTT
CASSLTGPSNQPQHF
>.|TRBD1|TRBJ1-1|TRBV7-2
TGTGCCAGCAACTCGGGCAGGGGGTTGGTGAACACTGAAGCTTTCTTT
CASNSGRGLVNTEAFF
>.|TRBD1|TRBJ1-5|TRBV4-2
TGTGCCAGCAGCCTCTTAGGGACAGGGGAACAGCCCCAGCATTTT
CASSLLGTGEQPQHF
>few|.|TRBJ1-5|TRBV15
TGTGCCACCCGAGCAGGAAGGGGGGGTCAGCCCCAGCATTTT
CATRAGRGGQPQHF
>.|.|TRBJ2-5|TRBV4-1
TGCGCCAGCAGCCAAGACACCGGGACCCAGTACTTC
CASSQDTGTQYF
>few|.|TRBJ2-7|TRBV7-2
TGTGCCAGCAGCTTGGGGCAAAACTACGAGCAGTACTTC
CASSLGQNYEQYF
>.|.|TRBJ2-3|TRBV10-3
TGTGCCATCAGTGAGTCGGGGAGGATCACAGATACGCAGTATTTT
CAISESGRITDTQYF
>once|.|TRBJ1-5|TRBV6-5
TGTGCCAGCAGCCAGGGCCATCAGCCCCAGCATTTT
CASSQGHQPQHF
>.|.|TRBJ2-3|TRBV29-1
TGCAGCGTTGCGGACTCAGCCACAGATACGCAGTATTTT
CSVADSATDTQYF
>.|.|TRBJ2-7|TRBV6-5
TGTGCCAGCAGTGAAGCGGCACGGGAGCAGTACTTC
CASSEAAREQYF
>.|TRBD1|TRBJ2-3|TRBV5-1
TGCGCCAGCAGCGTTGGACAGGGCGGCTTTACTAGCACAGATACGCAGTATTTT
CASSVGQGGFTSTDTQYF
>.|.|TRBJ1-1|TRBV5-6
TGTGCCAGCAGCTTGGGGCCTCAGGGAATTGAAGCTTTCTTT
CASSLGPQGIEAFF
>few|TRBD1|TRBJ2-1|TRBV6-6
TGTGCCAGCTCTCCAGGGGGTCTTGAGCAGTTCTTC
CASSPGGLEQFF
>.|.|TRBJ1-1|TRBV7-6
TGTGCCAGCAGCTCGAATCCCAGGGCCGAAGCTTTCTTT
CASSSNPRAEAFF
>few|.|TRBJ2-1|TRBV20-1
TGCAGTGTAATACACTACAATGAGCAGTTCTTC
CSVIHYNEQFF
>few|.|TRBJ1-2|TRBV18
TGTGCCAGCTCACCATCGACCCGAGATGGCTACACCTTC
CASSPSTRDGYTF
>.|TRBD2|TRBJ2-5|TRBV5-1
TGCGCCAGCAGCTTGGCTAGCGGGGGTTCCCGGGGGACCCAGTACTTC
CASSLASGGSRGTQYF
>.|TRBD1|TRBJ2-7|TRBV14
TGTGCCAGCAGCCCGGGACAGGGTTACGAGCAGTACTTC
CASSPGQGYEQYF
>.|.|TRBJ2-3|TRBV20-1
TGCAGTGCTAGAGATTTCACGCAGTATTTT
CSARDFTQYF
>once|.|TRBJ1-1|TRBV19
TGTGCCAGTAGTCCCGGAAGGGCGGGAACTGAAGCTTTCTTT
CASSPGRAGTEAFF
>.|.|TRBJ1-4|TRBV29-1
TGCAGCGCCCTGAGGGGGGCCTCTCATAATGAAAAACTGTTTTTT
CSALRGASHNEKLFF
>.|.|TRBJ2-5|TRBV15
TGTGCCACCGCCGGTGGGGGGGCAGAGACCCAGTACTTC
CATAGGGAETQYF
>once|TRBD1|TRBJ2-2|TRBV11-2
TGTGCCAGCAGCAAGGACAGGTTCTCTTCTACCGGGGAGCTGTTTTTT
CASSKDRFSSTGELFF
>.|.|TRBJ2-3|TRBV4-3
TGCGCCAGCAGCCAAGACCCCGGGACCCTTAGCACAGATACGCAGTATTTT
CASSQDPGTLSTDTQYF
>.|.|TRBJ2-2|TRBV5-1
TGCGCCAGCAGCTTGGCCGGGTACACCGGGGAGCTGTTTTTT
CASSLAGYTGELFF